This TCR beta chain was obtained from a study of vaccination and CD4 T cells after COVID-19. The CDR3 loop spans 13 amino acids. Germline V gene data show CDR1 as MDHEN and CDR2 as SYDVKM. Unmatched junction bases numbered 7, after V lost 4 bases and J lost 8 bases. Worth noting for this clonotype: What it recognizes is unknown.

The treatment was: roughly 11-day PBMC culture with coronavirus spike peptide pools or control peptides (ViraFEST assay). Positive PCR dates ranged from March to December 2020; these dates predated US Alpha, Beta and Delta variants. Half-medium changes with fresh IL-2 medium occurred on days 3 and 7. The assay that was used to sequence DNA from cultured CD4+ T cells was the Oncomine TCR Beta short-read assay. MiXCR was run by TCRdb on the PCR reads, yielding one entry per CDR3 protein. Among almost 20,000 distinct CDR3 sequences listed, 45% to 70% were seen once. The rearrangement links TRBV28 to TRBJ1-2; 7 bases map to TRBD1. This sequence originates from a human donor who had recovered from COVID-19. Sequencing input: CD4+ T cells from blood, cultured in vitro. CDR3 residues: CASSSTGVKGYTF. In DNA form, the CDR3 reads TGTGCCAGCAGTTCAACAGGGGTGAAGGGCTACACCTTC.